One sample yielded the 22 T cell receptor beta chains listed below, sequenced in a study of cytomegalovirus exposure and HLA in healthy donors (dated by TCRdb to 2015 to 2018). The library was prepared using the immunoSEQ multiplex PCR assay. For the multiplex PCR, a mixture combining 60 forward primers for TCR Vbeta segments and 13 reverse primers for TCR Jbeta segments was used. TCRdb provides this immuneACCESS table in a form limited to in-frame rearrangements. Some clones are lacking; in checked studies, under half of them reflect an unresolved V gene, and why the rest are absent is not known. A total of roughly 97,000 clones appear in this sample, roughly 85% of them only once. The leading ten clones occupy 5.8% of the sample. Specimen: PBMCs. The receptors derive from a man in his sixties in good health and CMV-seropositive.

CDR3: CASNTGWTGELFF. CDR3 DNA: TGTGCCAGCAATACAGGTTGGACCGGGGAGCTGTTTTTT. The chain joins TRBV28 to TRBJ2-2, with a possible D match to TRBD1 (5 bases). This CDR3 spans 13 amino acids. Trimming took off 7 bases at V and 5 bases at J, with 11 bases between the two ends. Germline V gene lookup returns CDR1 MDHEN and CDR2 SYDVKM.

The V gene is TRBV9, the J gene TRBJ2-3, with D perhaps TRBD2 (6 bases). V dropped 4 bases and J dropped 6 bases, with 15 bases sitting between them. The CDR3 contains 14 residues. CDR1 SGDLS and CDR2 YYNGEE come from the germline V gene. CDR3 loop: CASSPGDPGDTQYF. CDR3 DNA sequence: TGTGCCAGCAGCCCGGGGGACCCGGGGGATACGCAGTATTTT.

The chain uses TRBV30 and TRBJ1-4, with D possibly matching TRBD1 (6 bases). V was clipped by 5 bases and J by 10 bases, with 11 bases between them. The CDR3 extends over 11 amino acids. Germline CDR1 reads GTSNPN; CDR2 reads SVGIG (reference sequence). The CDR3 sequence: CAWARGGKLFF. The CDR3 DNA reads as TGTGCCTGGGCCCGAGGGGGAAAACTGTTTTTT. The full variable domain, rest sourced from reference TRBV30 and TRBJ1-4, is SQTIHQWPATLVQPVGSPLSLECTVEGTSNPNLYWYRQAAGRGLQLLFYSVGIGQISSEVPQNLSASRPQDRQFILSSKKLLLSDSGFYLCAWARGGKLFFGSGTQLSVL.

The chain carries TRBV11-3 and TRBJ2-1; D is possibly TRBD2 (7 bases). V gave up 5 bases and J gave up 8 bases, with 19 bases separating them. Germline values: CDR1 SGHNT, CDR2 YENEEA. The CDR3 is made up of 15 amino acids. The CDR3 protein is CASSTRTGGRDEQFF. In nucleotides, the CDR3 is TGTGCCAGCAGCACTCGGACGGGGGGCAGGGATGAGCAGTTCTTC. Full variable domain (outside the CDR3, taken from reference TRBV11-3 and TRBJ2-1): EAGVVQSPRYKIIEKKQPVAFWCNPISGHNTLYWYLQNLGQGPELLIRYENEEAVDDSQLPKDRFSAERLKGVDSTLKIQPAELGDSAVYLCASSTRTGGRDEQFFGPGTRLTVL.

This clone was detected a few times. The chain carries TRBV4-3 and TRBJ1-1; 7 bases align to TRBD1. Per the germline V gene, CDR1 is LGHNA and CDR2 is YSLEER. The CDR3 consists of 18 residues. With V trimmed by 1 base and J by 1 base, 12 bases remained unmatched. The CDR3 spells CASSQVGQALGENTEAFF. As DNA, the CDR3 is TGCGCCAGCAGCCAAGTCGGACAGGCCTTAGGGGAGAACACTGAAGCTTTCTTT.

This chain uses TRBV19 with TRBJ2-2, with D hard to call. Germline CDR1 and CDR2: LNHDA and SQIVND (reference sequence). Trimming took 4 bases from V and 4 from J, leaving 19 bases between them. The CDR3 sequence is 17 residues long. CDR3 loop: CASSTNLAPGGTGELFF. CDR3 coding DNA: TGTGCCAGTAGTACTAATCTCGCCCCCGGCGGCACCGGGGAGCTGTTTTTT. The variable domain in full, completed from reference TRBV19 and TRBJ2-2, reads DGGITQSPKYLFRKEGQNVTLSCEQNLNHDAMYWYRQDPGQGLRLIYYSQIVNDFQKGDIAEGYSVSREKKESFPLTVTSAQKNPTAFYLCASSTNLAPGGTGELFFGEGSRLTVL.

The chain links TRBV5-1 to TRBJ1-1; D gene unclear. The CDR3 is made up of 13 amino acids. V was trimmed by 6 bases and J by 5 bases, leaving 14 bases between them. Germline values: CDR1 SGHRS, CDR2 YFSETQ. CDR3 residues: CASIATGRTEAFF. The CDR3 region has the DNA TGCGCCAGCATCGCGACTGGGAGGACTGAAGCTTTCTTT. The whole variable domain, filled in from reference TRBV5-1 and TRBJ1-1, reads KAGVTQTPRYLIKTRGQQVTLSCSPISGHRSVSWYQQTPGQGLQFLFEYFSETQRNKGNFPGRFSGRQFSNSRSEMNVSTLELGDSALYLCASIATGRTEAFFGQGTRLTVV.

The gene calls are TRBV4-1 and TRBJ2-3; TRBD1 matches 11 bases. The CDR3 contains 19 residues. From germline, CDR1 is MGHRA and CDR2 YSYEKL. Trimming cost V 1 base and J 0 bases; bases outside gene matches: 9. The DNA of the CDR3 is TGCGCCAGCAGCCAAGGGGTCGGACAGGGGGCGCGGAGCACAGATACGCAGTATTTT. Translating it yields CASSQGVGQGARSTDTQYF.

This chain links TRBV2 with TRBJ2-1; 9 nucleotides line up with TRBD2. Germline assignment: CDR1 SNHLY and CDR2 FYNNEI. The trim removed 7 bases at V and 4 bases at J, leaving 8 bases unmatched. The CDR3 sequence is 15 residues long. The CDR3 sequence: CASTDSGGLYNEQFF. CDR3 DNA sequence: TGTGCCAGCACTGACAGCGGGGGGCTATACAATGAGCAGTTCTTC.

The chain uses TRBV5-1 and TRBJ1-1; the D gene is possibly TRBD1 (6 bases). CDR1 SGHRS and CDR2 YFSETQ come from the germline V gene. The CDR3 is 15 amino acids. V dropped 0 bases and J dropped 4 bases, with 13 bases sitting between them. The CDR3 DNA follows: TGCGCCAGCAGCTTGGATACAGGGTGGGTCACTGAAGCTTTCTTT. Translating gives CASSLDTGWVTEAFF.

As for this clone: This same CDR3 is encoded by further DNA sequences in the sample. J is TRBJ2-3 and V is TRBV5-4; tentatively, D is TRBD2 (6 bases). V was cut by 4 bases and J by 0 bases, with 12 bases left in between. CDR3 length: 15 amino acids. The germline gives CDR1 SGHNT, CDR2 YYREEE (reference sequence). CDR3 amino acids: CASSTAGLSTDTQYF. In nucleotides, the CDR3 is TGTGCCAGCAGCACCGCGGGACTGAGCACAGATACGCAGTATTTT.

The chain uses TRBV5-1 and TRBJ2-7, with a tentative D call TRBD1 (5 bases). Trimming took 0 bases from V and 10 from J, leaving 26 bases between them. The length of the CDR3 is 17 residues. Germline lookup yields CDR1 SGHRS and CDR2 YFSETQ. The CDR3 region is CASSLGGSQGGIRRQYF. The CDR3 nucleotides read TGCGCCAGCAGCTTGGGCGGTAGCCAGGGTGGAATACGACGCCAGTACTTC.

This clone was picked up one time. The rearrangement uses TRBV5-4 and TRBJ2-1, with D tentatively TRBD2 (6 bases). Germline lookup yields CDR1 SGHNT and CDR2 YYREEE (reference sequence). V was shortened by 0 bases and J by 7 bases, with 14 bases between the two germline ends. The CDR3 contains 15 residues. CDR3 region: CASSLGGTAGNEQFF. The CDR3 DNA follows: TGTGCCAGCAGCTTGGGGGGGACTGCCGGGAATGAGCAGTTCTTC.

This clone was seen a single time. The V call is TRBV2, the J call TRBJ1-1, with D possibly TRBD1 on 6 matching bases. Trimming cost V 6 bases and J 0 bases, with 8 bases left between them. This CDR3 has 13 amino acids. Germline values: CDR1 SNHLY, CDR2 FYNNEI. The CDR3 protein is CASRDSLNTEAFF. CDR3 DNA sequence: TGTGCCAGCAGGGACAGTCTGAACACTGAAGCTTTCTTT.

The chain links TRBV5-1 to TRBJ1-3; D gene uncertain. This CDR3 is 14 amino acids long. Trimming shortened V by 0 bases and J by 0 bases, and 4 bases separated the two germline ends. Germline V lookup: CDR1 SGHRS, CDR2 YFSETQ. The CDR3 spells CASSLESSGNTIYF. The CDR3 DNA follows: TGCGCCAGCAGCTTGGAGAGCTCTGGAAACACCATATATTTT.

This rearrangement joins TRBV11-2 to TRBJ2-5; TRBD1 matches at 8 bases. J was trimmed by 5 bases and V by 6 bases; bases with no gene match: 11. Per the germline V gene, CDR1 is SGHAT and CDR2 is FQNNGV. The CDR3 sequence is 15 residues long. The CDR3 DNA is TGTGCCAGCAGGAGGGGGGACAGGCAGTCTGAGACCCAGTACTTC. It codes for CASRRGDRQSETQYF.

The rearrangement joins TRBV19 to TRBJ1-1; D perhaps matches TRBD1 (6 bases). This CDR3 spans 15 amino acids. Germline CDR1 LNHDA, CDR2 SQIVND (reference sequence). The V end lost 7 bases, the J end lost 4 bases, and 19 bases lay between the germline ends. This CDR3 reads CASTPGVAPGTEAFF. The CDR3 nucleotides are TGTGCCAGTACCCCAGGGGTAGCTCCGGGCACTGAAGCTTTCTTT.

V and J are TRBV7-2 and TRBJ2-7; D gene uncertain. Germline-derived CDR1 and CDR2 are SGHTA and FQGNSA. V lost 0 bases and J 9 bases, leaving 9 bases between the germline ends. The CDR3 is 12 residues long. CDR3 coding DNA: TGTGCCAGCAGCTTAGCTCGGCGGAGGCAGTACTTC. Encoded protein: CASSLARRRQYF.

The rearrangement joins TRBV29-1 to TRBJ2-7; 9 bases are a match to TRBD1. The ends lost 2 bases at V and 2 bases at J; junction bases unmatched: 4. Per the germline V gene, CDR1 is SQVTM and CDR2 is ANQGSEA. The CDR3 is 14 amino acids. As DNA, the CDR3 is TGCAGCGTTGAAATGCGGGACAGGGCCTACGAGCAGTACTTC. Its protein product is CSVEMRDRAYEQYF.

The J gene is TRBJ2-3, the V gene TRBV6-1, with TRBD2 matching over 7 bases. Trimming cost V 4 bases and J 2 bases; bases outside gene matches: 6. CDR1 and CDR2 (germline): MNHNS, SASEGT. CDR3 length: 15 amino acids. CDR3: CASSVLGGDTDTQYF. CDR3 sequence (DNA): TGTGCCAGCAGTGTATTGGGGGGGGACACAGATACGCAGTATTTT.

This rearrangement joins TRBV6-5 to TRBJ1-5, with D perhaps TRBD1 (5 bases). Looked up from germline, CDR1 is MNHEY and CDR2 is SVGAGI. The length of the CDR3 is 16 residues. Trimming cost V 4 bases and J 2 bases, with 15 bases left between them. CDR3 residues: CASSSGRDSGNQPQHF. The CDR3, as DNA: TGTGCCAGCAGTTCGGGGCGGGATAGCGGCAATCAGCCCCAGCATTTT.

The V gene is TRBV6-6, the J gene TRBJ2-1; TRBD2 matches at 14 bases. Germline CDR1 MNHNY, CDR2 SVGAGI (reference sequence). The V and J ends lost 5 bases and 4 bases, in that order; junction bases with no gene match: 4. CDR3 length equals 16 residues. The CDR3 sequence: CASSLGTSGGYNEQFF. In DNA, the CDR3 is TGTGCCAGCAGTCTCGGGACTAGCGGGGGATACAATGAGCAGTTCTTC.